These T cell receptor beta chains were read from a single sample in a study of T-cell memory formation after mild COVID-19. TCRdb re-called the 5' RACE reads with MiXCR, one entry per CDR3 protein. The data show approximately 290,000 distinct CDR3 sequences, just under 20% seen once. Sequencing was carried out using PBMCs or a T cell subset sorted from them (not recorded which). These receptors all come from a man in his late teens or twenties who had mild COVID-19 (a few samples of this study predate the infection). Cell type and time point are not known. CDR3s include the opening cysteine and the closing phenylalanine or tryptophan. A D gene is named only where the DNA matches it firmly. Clone size appears in some rows only: once, few, many, or a class for an expanded clone.

TRBJ1-5	TRBV10-3	NA	TRBD1	TGTGCCATCAGCGCAGGACAGGGGGCGCGGCAGCCCCAGCATTTT	CAISAGQGARQPQHF
TRBJ2-3	TRBV7-3	many	NA	TGTGCCAGCAGCTTAAAGAGGACAGATACGCAGTATTTT	CASSLKRTDTQYF
TRBJ1-1	TRBV5-4	few	TRBD1	TGTGCCAGCAGCGAGGACAGGGGATTGAACACTGAAGCTTTCTTT	CASSEDRGLNTEAFF
TRBJ2-1	TRBV4-1	NA	NA	TGCGCCAGCAGCCTAGGACACAGCTCCTACAATGAGCAGTTCTTC	CASSLGHSSYNEQFF
TRBJ2-2	TRBV4-1	many	TRBD1	TGCGCCAGCAGCCTCGACAGGGTAGGCGGGGAGCTGTTTTTT	CASSLDRVGGELFF
TRBJ1-5	TRBV6-2/TRBV6-3	NA	NA	TGTGCCAGCAGTTACCCGCCTCGGGAGGGAGGGAATCAGCCCCAGCATTTT	CASSYPPREGGNQPQHF
TRBJ1-3	TRBV5-1	few	NA	TGCGCCAGCAGCACAACAGGGAGTTGGCCTGGAAACACCATATATTTT	CASSTTGSWPGNTIYF
TRBJ2-1	TRBV13	NA	TRBD2	TGTGCCAGCAGCTTATCAAGCGGGGGCCGCTCCTACAATGAGCAGTTCTTC	CASSLSSGGRSYNEQFF
TRBJ2-3	TRBV12-3/TRBV12-4	few	NA	TGTGCCAGCAGTTTCGACGCAGGGAATACGCAGTATTTT	CASSFDAGNTQYF
TRBJ1-1	TRBV5-1	few	NA	TGCGCCAGCAGTTCAGAGTGGGAAGATAAAGCTTTCTTT	CASSSEWEDKAFF
TRBJ2-5	TRBV4-2	NA	NA	TGTGCCAGCAGCCAAGAATCGGACTCTGGAAGGGAGACCCAGTACTTC	CASSQESDSGRETQYF
TRBJ1-2	TRBV7-2	NA	NA	TGTGCCAGCAGCTTCGGTCCGGAGTATGGCTACACCTTC	CASSFGPEYGYTF
TRBJ1-1	TRBV19	NA	NA	TGTGCCAGTAGTAATCAGGGATCCACTGAAGCTTTCTTT	CASSNQGSTEAFF
TRBJ2-7	TRBV29-1	NA	TRBD2	TGCAGCGTTGGGACTAGCGGGAACTACGAGCAGTACTTC	CSVGTSGNYEQYF
TRBJ2-3	TRBV14	NA	NA	TGTGCCAGCAGCCACTGGAGGGGCACTAGCACAGATACGCAGTATTTT	CASSHWRGTSTDTQYF
TRBJ2-5	TRBV9	medium-sized	NA	TGTGCCAGCAGCGTAGCGGGGGTTGAAGAGACCCAGTACTTC	CASSVAGVEETQYF
TRBJ2-5	TRBV29-1	NA	TRBD2	TGCAGCGCGGGACTAGCGGGGGGTGGAGAGACCCAGTACTTC	CSAGLAGGGETQYF
TRBJ1-1	TRBV5-1	many	NA	TGCGCCAGCAGCTATGGGACATCGAACACTGAAGCTTTCTTT	CASSYGTSNTEAFF
TRBJ1-4	TRBV7-9	NA	NA	TGTGCCAGCGCCGCGGGGTCGACTAATGAAAAACTGTTTTTT	CASAAGSTNEKLFF
TRBJ1-3	TRBV9	few	TRBD1	TGTGCCAGCAGCGTCGGGACAGCTGGAAACACCATATATTTT	CASSVGTAGNTIYF
TRBJ2-5	TRBV9	NA	NA	TGTGCCAGCAGCGTTCACGGGGAAGAGACCCAGTACTTC	CASSVHGEETQYF
TRBJ2-3	TRBV5-1	few	NA	TGCGCCAGCAGCCCGAGAGGGGGGGGGGATACGCAGTATTTT	CASSPRGGGDTQYF
TRBJ2-5	TRBV3-1	NA	NA	TGTGCCAGCAGCCGGGACAACCTCGGGACCCAGTACTTC	CASSRDNLGTQYF
TRBJ2-2	TRBV29-1	NA	NA	TGCAGCGTTACAGGGTACACCGGGGAGCTGTTTTTT	CSVTGYTGELFF
TRBJ2-1	TRBV29-1	few	TRBD2	TGCAGCGTTCGCCAGCGGGGGGACAATGAGCAGTTCTTC	CSVRQRGDNEQFF
TRBJ1-2	TRBV24-1	NA	NA	TGTGCCACCAGTGTGGATGGCTACACCTTC	CATSVDGYTF
TRBJ2-7	TRBV5-1	few	NA	TGCGCCAGCAGCCGAACCGGGACCATAAAGGGCTACGAGCAGTACTTC	CASSRTGTIKGYEQYF
TRBJ2-5	TRBV12-3/TRBV12-4	NA	TRBD2	TGTGCCAGCAGAAGCGGGGGGGCGGGGCAAGAGACCCAGTACTTC	CASRSGGAGQETQYF
TRBJ1-1	TRBV24-1	NA	NA	TGTGCCACCAGTGATTTGGTGACAGTTAAGGGGACTGAAGCTTTCTTT	CATSDLVTVKGTEAFF
TRBJ2-1	TRBV7-9	NA	TRBD1	TGTGCCAGCAGCCCCCGGGACAGGGGAAGGGATGAGCAGTTCTTC	CASSPRDRGRDEQFF
TRBJ2-3	TRBV2	many	NA	TGTGCCAGCAGTTCACGACAGTGGGGCACAGATACGCAGTATTTT	CASSSRQWGTDTQYF
TRBJ2-7	TRBV28	few	NA	TGTGCCAGCACCTGGGGACCAAACTCCTACGAGCAGTACTTC	CASTWGPNSYEQYF
TRBJ2-3	TRBV15	many	TRBD1	TGTGCCACCAGGTGGACAGGGGGCGCGATAGATACGCAGTATTTT	CATRWTGGAIDTQYF
TRBJ1-1	TRBV4-3	few	TRBD1	TGCGCCAGCAGCCGGGACAGGAGTAAAACTTTCTTT	CASSRDRSKTFF
TRBJ2-3	TRBV7-9	NA	TRBD1	TGTGCCAGCAGACGGACCGGGACAGCAGATACGCAGTATTTT	CASRRTGTADTQYF
TRBJ2-7	TRBV5-1	many	NA	TGCGCCAGCAGCTTGGAGGGGGTAGAGGGCCACGAGCAGTACTTC	CASSLEGVEGHEQYF
TRBJ1-1	TRBV7-9	many	NA	TGTGCCAGCAGCTTAAACAGGGTAGAAGCTTTCTTT	CASSLNRVEAFF
TRBJ2-5	TRBV7-3	NA	NA	TGTGCCAGCAGCCGTACACATACAGGGCAACTCGGGCAGACCCAGTACTTC	CASSRTHTGQLGQTQYF
TRBJ2-5	TRBV15	few	NA	TGTGCCACCCGCTCTAGGGCGGGGATAGAGACCCAGTACTTC	CATRSRAGIETQYF
TRBJ2-3	TRBV5-1	many	NA	TGCGCCAGCAGGGGACCTACTCTAAACACAGATACGCAGTATTTT	CASRGPTLNTDTQYF
TRBJ1-4	TRBV12-3/TRBV12-4	few	TRBD1	TGTGCCAGCAGGAGGGACAGTCTGGATGAAAAACTGTTTTTT	CASRRDSLDEKLFF
TRBJ1-1	TRBV5-1	NA	NA	TGCGCCAGCAGCGCTGGACAGTGGGGCACTGAAGCTTTCTTT	CASSAGQWGTEAFF
TRBJ1-5	TRBV5-5	NA	NA	TGTGCCAGCAGCATTGACAGCATCCAGCCCCAGCATTTT	CASSIDSIQPQHF